These 24 T cell receptor beta chains came from one sample sequenced in a study of T cell responses to AZD1222 COVID-19 vaccine. The protocol was immunoSEQ multiplex PCR, while the TCRdb copy is restricted to in-frame clones and leaves out a portion. This sample yields some 90,000 clones, of which around nine tenths are seen a single time; 5% belongs to the top ten. The material sequenced was peripheral blood, taken 28 days after the second AZD1222 dose. The source of these receptors is an adult who received the AZD1222 COVID-19 vaccine.

This rearrangement joins TRBV3-1 (or the pseudogene TRBV3-2) to TRBJ1-2, with D uncertain. V lost 4 bases and J lost 8, with 14 bases in between. The CDR3 totals 13 residues. Germline assignment: CDR1 LGHDT and CDR2 YNNKEL (reference sequence). Here the CDR3 DNA reads TGTGCCAGCAGCCCGTGGGCAGCCGGGGGCTACACCTTC. Translated: CASSPWAAGGYTF.

This chain connects TRBV24-1 to TRBJ2-3; D may correspond to TRBD1 or TRBD2 (5 bases each). The CDR3 has 15 amino acids. Trimming shortened V by 4 bases and J by 0 bases, and 10 bases separated the two germline ends. The germline V gene has CDR1 KGHDR and CDR2 SFDVKD. CDR3: CATSDARDSTDTQYF. In DNA form, the CDR3 reads TGTGCCACCAGTGACGCACGGGACAGCACAGATACGCAGTATTTT.

The rearrangement uses TRBV25-1 and TRBJ1-2; D is possibly TRBD1 (6 bases). With 6 bases removed from V and 8 bases from J, the gap between germline ends came to 16 bases. The CDR3 covers 13 residues. Germline CDR1 reads MGHDK; CDR2 reads SYGVNS. DNA of the CDR3: TGTGCCAGCAGAACAGGGAGCGGCGGCGGCTACACCTTC. It yields the protein CASRTGSGGGYTF.

CDR3 region: CATSREFYNSPLHF. CDR3 nucleotides: TGTGCCACCAGCAGAGAGTTTTATAATTCACCCCTCCACTTT. The chain uses TRBV15 and TRBJ1-6; D not resolved. This CDR3 has 14 amino acids. Trimming cost V 0 bases and J 4 bases, with 4 bases left between them. Germline V gene data show CDR1 as LNHNV and CDR2 as YYDKDF (reference sequence).

The chain recombines TRBV7-9 with TRBJ1-1; 8 nucleotides align to TRBD1. With V trimmed by 5 bases and J by 4 bases, 9 bases remained unmatched. CDR1 is SEHNR and CDR2 is FQNEAQ in the germline V gene (reference sequence). The CDR3 extends over 15 amino acids. The CDR3 reads CASSLAGGRSTEAFF. The CDR3 DNA reads as TGTGCCAGCAGCCTCGCAGGGGGCCGAAGCACTGAAGCTTTCTTT. The variable domain in full, with the rest retrieved from reference TRBV7-9 and TRBJ1-1, is DTGVSQNPRHKITKRGQNVTFRCDPISEHNRLYWYRQTLGQGPEFLTYFQNEAQLEKSRLLSDRFSAERPKGSFSTLEIQRTEQGDSAMYLCASSLAGGRSTEAFFGQGTRLTVV.

The chain links TRBV6-1 to TRBJ2-7, with 13 bases aligning to TRBD2. V lost 8 bases, J lost 2 bases, and 6 bases stayed unmatched. CDR3 length: 15 amino acids. Germline values: CDR1 MNHNS, CDR2 SASEGT. This chain's CDR3 is CASYGTSGETYEQYF. The DNA for the CDR3 is TGTGCCAGCTACGGGACTAGCGGGGAAACCTACGAGCAGTACTTC.

This chain uses TRBV4-1 with TRBJ1-2; D remains ambiguous. The germline gives CDR1 MGHRA, CDR2 YSYEKL. The CDR3 spans 15 residues. The V and J ends lost 0 bases and 3 bases respectively, with 11 bases between them. Here the CDR3 reads CASSQEVGLHYGYTF. In DNA, the CDR3 is TGCGCCAGCAGCCAAGAAGTGGGCCTCCACTATGGCTACACCTTC.

The chain is built from TRBV18 and TRBJ2-2; 9 nucleotides line up with TRBD1. The germline V gene encodes CDR1 KGHSH and CDR2 LQKENI. This CDR3 has 18 residues. The V segment lost 1 base and the J segment 4 bases; nucleotides outside the gene matches: 10. This chain's CDR3 is CASSPLNYRGQSTGELFF. CDR3 DNA sequence: TGTGCCAGCTCACCACTGAACTACAGGGGGCAGAGCACCGGGGAGCTGTTTTTT.

This clone was found once. The CDR3 DNA reads TGTGCCAGCAGCTTGGGGGGGGCCTTCTCCTACGAGCAGTACTTC. Translated: CASSLGGAFSYEQYF. The rearrangement uses TRBV5-6 and TRBJ2-7; D possibly uses TRBD1 or TRBD2 (6 bases each). V dropped 0 bases and J dropped 0 bases, with 10 bases sitting between them. CDR3 size: 15 residues. Germline V gives CDR1 SGHDT, CDR2 YYEEEE.

V gene TRBV15 combines with J gene TRBJ2-5, with D perhaps TRBD1 (5 bases). Germline V CDR1 and CDR2: LNHNV, YYDKDF (reference sequence). The CDR3 is 13 amino acids. V was cut by 6 bases and J by 0 bases, with 8 bases left in between. CDR3 nucleotides: TGTGCCACCAGGGGGCAGTACCAAGAGACCCAGTACTTC. As protein: CATRGQYQETQYF.

V is TRBV3-1 (or the pseudogene TRBV3-2) and J is TRBJ2-2, with 10 bases identical to TRBD1. V gave up 5 bases and J gave up 6 bases; unmatched junction bases: 6. The CDR3 runs to 15 residues. CDR1 and CDR2 from the germline V gene are LGHDT and YNNKEL (reference sequence). In DNA form, the CDR3 reads TGTGCCAGCAGCACCCCCGGGACAGGGGCCGGGGAGCTGTTTTTT. Translating it yields CASSTPGTGAGELFF.

This clone was counted once. CDR3 region: CASSERGTYNSPLHF. Here the CDR3 DNA reads TGTGCCAGCAGTGAACGGGGAACCTATAATTCACCCCTCCACTTT. The chain combines TRBV2 with TRBJ1-6; D not resolved. The CDR3 loop spans 15 amino acids. Trimming took 2 bases from V and 2 from J, leaving 7 bases between them. CDR1 and CDR2 from the germline V gene are SNHLY and FYNNEI. Based on the CDR3 plus reference TRBV2 and TRBJ1-6, the full variable domain is EPEVTQTPSHQVTQMGQEVILRCVPISNHLYFYWYRQILGQKVEFLVSFYNNEISEKSEIFDDQFSVERPDGSNFTLKIRSTKLEDSAMYFCASSERGTYNSPLHFGNGTRLTVT.

The V gene is TRBV11-2, the J gene TRBJ2-2, with D uncertain. The CDR3 extends over 14 amino acids. Germline V lookup: CDR1 SGHAT, CDR2 FQNNGV. V lost 0 bases and J lost 6, with 8 bases in between. CDR3 loop: CASSLEVVSGELFF. CDR3 sequence (DNA): TGTGCCAGCAGCTTAGAAGTTGTGTCCGGGGAGCTGTTTTTT.

The chain uses TRBV5-1 and TRBJ2-7; TRBD1 agrees at 9 bases. V lost 1 base and J lost 2; bases outside the gene matches: 4. Germline V gives CDR1 SGHRS, CDR2 YFSETQ. The CDR3 sequence is 15 residues long. The CDR3 region is CASSLQTGGAYEQYF. The DNA for the CDR3 is TGCGCCAGCAGCTTGCAGACAGGGGGTGCCTACGAGCAGTACTTC.

V is TRBV4-1 and J is TRBJ1-5; D call uncertain. This CDR3 spans 14 amino acids. The V gene lost 1 base and the J gene lost 9 bases, with 13 bases spanning the gap. Germline V gene lookup returns CDR1 MGHRA and CDR2 YSYEKL. The CDR3: CASSQGLERGPQHF. The CDR3, as DNA: TGCGCCAGCAGCCAAGGACTCGAGCGGGGGCCCCAGCATTTT.

This chain connects TRBV19 to TRBJ1-5, with 10 bases fitting TRBD1. Germline CDR1 and CDR2: LNHDA and SQIVND (reference sequence). The CDR3 totals 14 residues. With 5 bases clipped from V and 2 bases from J, the junction kept 0 bases outside the gene matches. CDR3 nucleotides: TGTGCCAGTAGTGGGACAGGGGGCAATCAGCCCCAGCATTTT. Encoded protein: CASSGTGGNQPQHF.

This clone came up once. The chain carries TRBV19 and TRBJ2-1; 7 bases match TRBD2. The germline V gene has CDR1 LNHDA and CDR2 SQIVND (reference sequence). The junction had 7 bases not matched to a gene; V was cut back by 3 bases and J by 2 bases. The CDR3 contains 16 residues. This chain's CDR3 is CASSIGSGETYNEQFF. As DNA, the CDR3 is TGTGCCAGTAGTATTGGGAGCGGGGAGACCTACAATGAGCAGTTCTTC.

With respect to this clone: Other DNA sequences from this sample encode an identical CDR3 as well. This chain links TRBV19 with TRBJ1-5; D might be TRBD1 (5 bases). Germline V gene lookup returns CDR1 LNHDA and CDR2 SQIVND (reference sequence). With 3 bases removed from V and 2 bases from J, the gap between germline ends came to 8 bases. The CDR3 consists of 14 residues. The CDR3 coding sequence is TGTGCCAGTAGTATTACGACAGGCAATCAGCCCCAGCATTTT. As protein: CASSITTGNQPQHF.

The chain links TRBV10-3 to TRBJ2-2; D possibly uses TRBD1 or TRBD2 (5 bases each). The CDR3 sequence is 13 residues long. Looked up from germline, CDR1 is ENHRY and CDR2 is SYGVKD. The V and J ends lost 8 bases and 7 bases respectively, with 14 bases between them. CDR3 nucleotide sequence: TGTGCCATCGCCTTCGGGGCAGGCGGGGAGCTGTTTTTT. As protein: CAIAFGAGGELFF.

The J gene is TRBJ2-5, the V gene TRBV6-1, with 10 bases lining up with TRBD2. V was clipped by 2 bases and J by 3 bases; unmatched bases: 15. The CDR3 has 19 residues. CDR1 and CDR2 from the germline V gene are MNHNS and SASEGT. The DNA of the CDR3 is TGTGCCAGCAGTGAAATTAGCGGGGCCAGCGGGGGGGTCAAAGAGACCCAGTACTTC. Residues: CASSEISGASGGVKETQYF.

This chain links TRBV11-2 with TRBJ1-2, with a tentative D call TRBD1 (5 bases). The CDR3 length is 15 residues. Germline V gene data show CDR1 as SGHAT and CDR2 as FQNNGV. Trimming took off 5 bases at V and 5 bases at J, with 18 bases between the two ends. The CDR3 DNA reads TGTGCCAGCAGCCCAACAGGCCAGACTAGATATGGCTACACCTTC. Translation gives CASSPTGQTRYGYTF.

This clone was observed a few times. This sequence joins TRBV19 and TRBJ1-1, with 7 bases aligning to TRBD1. Germline CDR1 and CDR2: LNHDA and SQIVND (reference sequence). The CDR3 sequence is 15 residues long. Germline trimming cut 6 bases from V and 4 bases from J; bases unmatched to any gene: 11. The CDR3: CASSRPQGIGTEAFF. CDR3 nucleotide sequence: TGTGCCAGTAGCCGCCCACAGGGGATAGGCACTGAAGCTTTCTTT.

The chain couples TRBV18 to TRBJ1-6, with TRBD1 as a possible D gene (6 bases). The germline V gene encodes CDR1 KGHSH and CDR2 LQKENI. Trimming pared 3 bases from V and 8 bases from J, leaving 11 bases between. The CDR3 covers 14 residues. CDR3 DNA: TGTGCCAGCTCACCGAGGGCAGGGGATTCACCCCTCCACTTT. Its protein is CASSPRAGDSPLHF.

CDR3 nucleotides: TGTGCCACCAGCAGAGCGGGAAATGAGCAGTTCTTC. Translated: CATSRAGNEQFF. The V and J genes are TRBV15 and TRBJ2-1, with D perhaps matching TRBD2 (5 bases). Germline V gives CDR1 LNHNV, CDR2 YYDKDF (reference sequence). The germline V and J ends were trimmed by 1 base and 7 bases, with 5 bases remaining between them. There are 12 residues in the CDR3.